This T cell receptor beta chain was retrieved from a study of cytomegalovirus exposure and HLA in healthy donors. Regarding the study as a whole: In an earlier analysis, most TCR beta V segments were productive about 87% or about 30% of the time.

Primers included in the PCR were 60 Vbeta and 13 Jbeta primers. Repertoires were generated with immunoSEQ multiplex PCR, while TCRdb's copy carries only in-frame clones and drops some. The sample contains 150,000 or so clones, approximately 86% of which appear only once. Comments on this clone: The antigen is not known.

This TCR came from a woman aged 50 to 60 in good health and CMV-seropositive. The sample comprised PBMCs.

The CDR3 coding sequence is TGCGCCAGCAGCTTGGTGGTGGGGCAGTCGGCGGACTATGGCTACACCTTC. Protein: CASSLVVGQSADYGYTF. The rearrangement uses TRBV5-1 and TRBJ1-2, with D perhaps TRBD1 (5 bases). CDR1 is SGHRS, CDR2 YFSETQ, per germline. The CDR3 consists of 17 residues. V lost 0 bases to trimming and J lost 3 bases, with 18 bases between them.